This T cell receptor beta chain is from a study of T cells in Graves' hyperthyroidism and ophthalmopathy. RNA transcripts gave rise to amplified TCR beta CDR3 regions. A first-round RT-PCR of the TCR CDR3 used the HTBI primer set. One entry per CDR3 protein, called by TCRdb with MiXCR from the multiplex PCR reads. This sample has hundreds of thousands of distinct CDR3 sequences, with around 38% found just once. This clonotype has ten or more counts. The CDR3 consists of 15 residues. CDR1 SNHLY and CDR2 FYNNEI come from the germline V gene. Trimming pared 0 bases from V and 2 bases from J, leaving 11 bases between. Patients aged 18 to 65 had newly diagnosed hyperthyroidism lasting under 2 months.

The sequence was collected from a man younger than 30 with Graves' hyperthyroidism. This chain joins TRBV2 and TRBJ2-7; no reliable D call. The specimen was blood. CDR3 DNA sequence: TGTGCCAGCAGTGAAGCGCGGCAGGCCACCTACGAGCAGTACTTC. Translating gives CASSEARQATYEQYF.